This T cell receptor (beta chain) was sequenced for a study of blood T cell repertoires in COVID-19. Background on the study: Sources were T cells, B-cell-depleted T cells, or PBMCs; the material itself was cDNA or gDNA.

Sequencing was performed with immunoSEQ multiplex PCR; in TCRdb, only in-frame clones are kept and a portion is missing. This sample yields about 260,000 clones, of which 85% to 95% are seen a single time; 2.5% to 3% belongs to the top ten. Germline CDR1 is SNHLY and CDR2 is FYNNEI. The CDR3 length is 16 residues. V lost 0 bases, J lost 7 bases, and 3 bases stayed unmatched. In this sample, this clone turned up once. Each exposed participant met a COVID-19 case in the 2 weeks preceding study entry. V usage is TRBV2 and J usage is TRBJ2-3; 14 nucleotides agree with TRBD2. The receptor comes from a man aged 35-49 years who had been exposed to COVID-19. Sequenced: PBMCs or T cells enriched from blood (not recorded which). DNA of the CDR3: TGTGCCAGCAGTGAAGCACGGACTAGCGGGAGGTATACGCAGTATTTT. This sequence encodes CASSEARTSGRYTQYF.